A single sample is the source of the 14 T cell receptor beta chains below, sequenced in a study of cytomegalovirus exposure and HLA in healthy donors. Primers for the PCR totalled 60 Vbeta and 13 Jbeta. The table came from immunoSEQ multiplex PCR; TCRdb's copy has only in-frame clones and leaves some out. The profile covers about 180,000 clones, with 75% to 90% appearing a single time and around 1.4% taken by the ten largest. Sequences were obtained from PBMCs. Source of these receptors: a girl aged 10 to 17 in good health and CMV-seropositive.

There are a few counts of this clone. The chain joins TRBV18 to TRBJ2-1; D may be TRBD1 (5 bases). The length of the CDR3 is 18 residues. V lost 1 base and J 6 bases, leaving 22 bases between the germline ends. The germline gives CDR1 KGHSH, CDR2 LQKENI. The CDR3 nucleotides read TGTGCCAGCTCACCACTCGATATTCAGGGAAAGGCCGGCAATGAGCAGTTCTTC. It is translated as CASSPLDIQGKAGNEQFF.

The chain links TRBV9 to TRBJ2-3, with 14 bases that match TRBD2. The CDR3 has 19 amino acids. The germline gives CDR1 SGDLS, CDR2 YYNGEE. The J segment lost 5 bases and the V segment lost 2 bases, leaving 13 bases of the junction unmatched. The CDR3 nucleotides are TGTGCCAGCAGCGTGACTGGACTAGCGGGAGGCTCGGATAGAGATACGCAGTATTTT. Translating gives CASSVTGLAGGSDRDTQYF.

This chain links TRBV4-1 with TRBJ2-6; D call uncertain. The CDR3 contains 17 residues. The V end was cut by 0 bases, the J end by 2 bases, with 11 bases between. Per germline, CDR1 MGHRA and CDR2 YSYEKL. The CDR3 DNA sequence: TGCGCCAGCAGCCAAGAGGGTGCAGGTGCTGGGGCCAACGTCCTGACTTTC. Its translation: CASSQEGAGAGANVLTF.

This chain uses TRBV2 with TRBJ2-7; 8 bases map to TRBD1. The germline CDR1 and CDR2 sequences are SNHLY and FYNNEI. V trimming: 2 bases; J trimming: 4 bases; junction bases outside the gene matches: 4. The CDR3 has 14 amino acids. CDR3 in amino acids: CASSEPRDRYEQYF. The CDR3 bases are TGTGCCAGCAGTGAACCCCGGGACAGGTACGAGCAGTACTTC.

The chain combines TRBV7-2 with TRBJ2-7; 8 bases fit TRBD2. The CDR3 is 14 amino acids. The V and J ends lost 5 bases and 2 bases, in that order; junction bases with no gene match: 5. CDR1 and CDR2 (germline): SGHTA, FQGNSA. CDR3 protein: CASSGDSGTYEQYF. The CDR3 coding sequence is TGTGCCAGCAGCGGTGATAGCGGGACCTACGAGCAGTACTTC.

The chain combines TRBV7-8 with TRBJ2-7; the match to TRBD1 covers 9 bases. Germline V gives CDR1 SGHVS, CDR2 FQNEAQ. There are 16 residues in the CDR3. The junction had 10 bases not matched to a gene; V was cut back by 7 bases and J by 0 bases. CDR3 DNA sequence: TGTGCCAGCACCTACCTCGGGACAGGGAGCTCCTACGAGCAGTACTTC. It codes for CASTYLGTGSSYEQYF.

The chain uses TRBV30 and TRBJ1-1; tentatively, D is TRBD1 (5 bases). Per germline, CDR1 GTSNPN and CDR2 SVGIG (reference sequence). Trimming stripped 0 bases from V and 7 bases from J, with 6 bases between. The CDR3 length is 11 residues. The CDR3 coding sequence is TGTGCCTGGAGTGTAGGGGTTGAAGCTTTCTTT. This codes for CAWSVGVEAFF.

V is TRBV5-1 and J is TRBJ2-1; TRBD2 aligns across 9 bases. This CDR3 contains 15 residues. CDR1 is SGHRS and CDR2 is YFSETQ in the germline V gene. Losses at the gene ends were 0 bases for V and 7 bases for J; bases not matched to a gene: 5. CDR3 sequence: CASSLAREGNNEQFF. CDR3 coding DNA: TGCGCCAGCAGCTTGGCGCGGGAGGGAAATAATGAGCAGTTCTTC.

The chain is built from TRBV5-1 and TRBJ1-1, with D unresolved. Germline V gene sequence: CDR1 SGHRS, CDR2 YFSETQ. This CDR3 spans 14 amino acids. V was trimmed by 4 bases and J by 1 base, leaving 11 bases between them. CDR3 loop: CASSPSTQNTEAFF. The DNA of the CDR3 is TGCGCCAGCAGCCCTAGCACCCAGAACACTGAAGCTTTCTTT.

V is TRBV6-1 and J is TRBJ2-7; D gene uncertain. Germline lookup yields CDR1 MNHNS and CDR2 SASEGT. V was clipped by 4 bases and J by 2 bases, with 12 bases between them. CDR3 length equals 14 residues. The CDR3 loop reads CASSVSGQTYEQYF. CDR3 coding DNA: TGTGCCAGCAGTGTTTCTGGCCAAACCTACGAGCAGTACTTC.

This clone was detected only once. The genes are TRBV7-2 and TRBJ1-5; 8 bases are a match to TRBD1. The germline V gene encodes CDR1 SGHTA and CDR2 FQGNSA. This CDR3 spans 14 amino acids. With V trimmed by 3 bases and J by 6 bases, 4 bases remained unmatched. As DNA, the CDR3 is TGTGCCAGCAGCTTTAGCAGGGGGCGTCAGCCCCAGCATTTT. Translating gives CASSFSRGRQPQHF.

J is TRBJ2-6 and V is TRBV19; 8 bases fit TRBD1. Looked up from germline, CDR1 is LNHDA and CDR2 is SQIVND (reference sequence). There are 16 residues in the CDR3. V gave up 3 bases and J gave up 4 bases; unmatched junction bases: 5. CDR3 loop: CASSIDRGYGANVLTF. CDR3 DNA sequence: TGTGCCAGTAGTATTGACAGGGGTTACGGGGCCAACGTCCTGACTTTC.

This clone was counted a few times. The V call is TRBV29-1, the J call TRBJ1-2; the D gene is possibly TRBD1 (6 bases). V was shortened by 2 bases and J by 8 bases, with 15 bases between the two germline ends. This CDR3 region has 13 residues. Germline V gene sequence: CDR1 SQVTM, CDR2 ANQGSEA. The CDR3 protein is CSVETDSRLGYTF. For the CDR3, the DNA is TGCAGCGTTGAAACGGACAGTCGGCTAGGCTACACCTTC.

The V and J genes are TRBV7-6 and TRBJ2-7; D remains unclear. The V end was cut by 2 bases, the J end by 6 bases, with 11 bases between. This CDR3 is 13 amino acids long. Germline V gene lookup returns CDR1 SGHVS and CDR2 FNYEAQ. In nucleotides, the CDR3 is TGTGCCAGCAGCTTAAGTGTCGGGTCCGAGCAGTACTTC. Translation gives CASSLSVGSEQYF.